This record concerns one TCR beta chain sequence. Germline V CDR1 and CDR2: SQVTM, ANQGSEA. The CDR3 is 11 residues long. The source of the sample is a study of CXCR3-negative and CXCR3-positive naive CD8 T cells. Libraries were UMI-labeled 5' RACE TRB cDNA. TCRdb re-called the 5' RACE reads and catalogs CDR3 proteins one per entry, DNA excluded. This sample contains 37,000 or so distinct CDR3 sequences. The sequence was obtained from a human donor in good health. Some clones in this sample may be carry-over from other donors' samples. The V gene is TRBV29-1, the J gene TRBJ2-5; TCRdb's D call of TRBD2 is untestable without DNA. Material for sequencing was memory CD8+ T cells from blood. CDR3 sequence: CSVVGDGTQYF.